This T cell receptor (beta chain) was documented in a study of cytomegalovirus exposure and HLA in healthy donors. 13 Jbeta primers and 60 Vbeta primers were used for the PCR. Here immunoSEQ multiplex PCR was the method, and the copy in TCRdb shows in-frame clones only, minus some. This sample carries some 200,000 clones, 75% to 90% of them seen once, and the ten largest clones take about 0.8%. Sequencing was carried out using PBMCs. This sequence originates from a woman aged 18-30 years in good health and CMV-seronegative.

In DNA form, the CDR3 reads TGTGCCAGCGGGGACTCTGAAGAGACCCAGTACTTC. Protein product: CASGDSEETQYF. The chain couples TRBV2 to TRBJ2-5; D might be TRBD2 (6 bases). CDR3 length: 12 amino acids. Germline V gene lookup returns CDR1 SNHLY and CDR2 FYNNEI. V lost 8 bases to trimming and J lost 3 bases, with 10 bases between them.